The 12 T cell receptor beta chains below all came from one sample that was sequenced in a study of shared clonotypes between healthy human individuals. Profiled with immunoSEQ multiplex PCR; TCRdb holds only in-frame clones, not every one. The sample lists more than 2,000,000 clones, approximately 93% occurring once. The source material was naive CD4+ T cells from PBMCs. Subset: CD45RA+ positively selected. Source of these receptors: a man between 18 and 29 years old in good health. Some clones in this sample may be carry-over from other donors' samples.

On this clone: Different DNA sequences within this sample yield the same CDR3. The chain carries TRBV5-1 and TRBJ2-5; tentatively, D is TRBD1 (5 bases). V gave up 0 bases and J gave up 5 bases, with 11 bases separating them. Germline V gene lookup returns CDR1 SGHRS and CDR2 YFSETQ. CDR3 length equals 14 residues. The CDR3 bases are TGCGCCAGCAGCTTGGTAGGGGCTGGGGAGACCCAGTACTTC. It specifies CASSLVGAGETQYF. Filled out from reference TRBV5-1 and TRBJ2-5, the complete variable domain reads KAGVTQTPRYLIKTRGQQVTLSCSPISGHRSVSWYQQTPGQGLQFLFEYFSETQRNKGNFPGRFSGRQFSNSRSEMNVSTLELGDSALYLCASSLVGAGETQYFGPGTRLLVL.

The chain recombines TRBV5-1 with TRBJ2-7; TRBD2 might be the D (6 bases). Germline CDR1 reads SGHRS; CDR2 reads YFSETQ. This CDR3 contains 16 residues. The V end lost 4 bases, the J end lost 3 bases, and 20 bases lay between the germline ends. CDR3 in amino acids: CASSRGNTGMNYEQYF. CDR3 DNA: TGCGCCAGCAGCCGGGGGAACACAGGAATGAACTACGAGCAGTACTTC.

The rearrangement links TRBV11-1 to TRBJ2-7; D not resolved. Trimming removed 2 bases at V and 1 base at J, with 12 bases between. CDR1 is SGHAT, CDR2 FQDESV, per germline (reference sequence). This CDR3 has 15 amino acids. In nucleotides, the CDR3 is TGTGCCAGCAGCTTAACGTCGGGCCCGTCCTACGAGCAGTACTTC. Translating it yields CASSLTSGPSYEQYF.

In its sample, this clone was seen once. CDR3: CASSPGYLLTGELFF. CDR3 DNA sequence: TGTGCCAGCAGCCCCGGCTACTTACTTACCGGGGAGCTGTTTTTT. The chain couples TRBV9 to TRBJ2-2; D ambiguous. The CDR3 is made up of 15 amino acids. CDR1 is SGDLS and CDR2 is YYNGEE in the germline V gene. V shed 4 bases and J shed 5 bases, with 15 bases lying between them.

In its sample, this clone was seen a few times. The chain joins TRBV19 to TRBJ2-5; 10 bases line up with TRBD1. From germline, CDR1 is LNHDA and CDR2 SQIVND (reference sequence). The CDR3 sequence is 13 residues long. V lost 1 base and J lost 9; bases outside the gene matches: 2. CDR3 residues: CASSIATGGAQYF. The CDR3 nucleotides read TGTGCCAGTAGTATAGCGACAGGGGGCGCCCAGTACTTC.

The chain joins TRBV2 to TRBJ2-7, with TRBD1 matching over 10 bases. V lost 6 bases to trimming and J lost 0 bases; unmatched junction nucleotides: 14. The germline V gene encodes CDR1 SNHLY and CDR2 FYNNEI. This CDR3 is built from 18 residues. In nucleotides, the CDR3 is TGTGCCAGCAGCTTTACCCGGGACAGGGGCCCGAGCTCCTACGAGCAGTACTTC. It is translated as CASSFTRDRGPSSYEQYF.

V and J are TRBV27 and TRBJ2-5, with D possibly called TRBD1 or TRBD2 (5 bases each). The V gene's germline CDR1 is MNHEY and CDR2 SMNVEV (reference sequence). The CDR3 sequence is 13 residues long. Deletions cut 3 bases from V and 4 bases from J, with 9 bases between. The CDR3 DNA reads TGTGCCAGCAGTTTCAACGGGGCAGAGACCCAGTACTTC. Translation: CASSFNGAETQYF.

The rearrangement links TRBV2 to TRBJ1-5; D is possibly TRBD1 (6 bases). Per germline, CDR1 SNHLY and CDR2 FYNNEI. Trimming shortened V by 7 bases and J by 4 bases, and 17 bases separated the two germline ends. CDR3 size: 15 residues. The CDR3 DNA follows: TGTGCCAGCACACAGATGACAGGAACAAATCAGCCCCAGCATTTT. Residues: CASTQMTGTNQPQHF. Filled out from reference TRBV2 and TRBJ1-5, the complete variable domain reads EPEVTQTPSHQVTQMGQEVILRCVPISNHLYFYWYRQILGQKVEFLVSFYNNEISEKSEIFDDQFSVERPDGSNFTLKIRSTKLEDSAMYFCASTQMTGTNQPQHFGDGTRLSIL.

The count of this clone is one. This rearrangement joins TRBV9 to TRBJ2-6; D possibly uses TRBD1 or TRBD2 (5 bases each). This CDR3 comprises 14 residues. The V end was cut by 6 bases, the J end by 4 bases, with 11 bases between. From germline, CDR1 is SGDLS and CDR2 YYNGEE. The CDR3 DNA follows: TGTGCCAGCACGCAGGGAGCCGGGGCCAACGTCCTGACTTTC. Translated, it gives CASTQGAGANVLTF.

The CDR3 DNA reads TGTGCCAGCAGTCCCCCGGGACTAGCGGGAGGGCCCTCCTACAATGAGCAGTTCTTC. Its protein product is CASSPPGLAGGPSYNEQFF. The gene calls are TRBV27 and TRBJ2-1, with 16 positions matching TRBD2. CDR1 and CDR2 (germline): MNHEY, SMNVEV (reference sequence). There are 19 residues in the CDR3. The junction had 7 bases not matched to a gene; V was cut back by 5 bases and J by 0 bases.

The CDR3 DNA follows: TGTGCCAGCAGTGATAGCGGGAGGGCGGAGACCCAGTACTTC. This gives the protein CASSDSGRAETQYF. V gene TRBV25-1 combines with J gene TRBJ2-5; 11 bases line up with TRBD2. The CDR3 is 14 residues long. Per germline, CDR1 MGHDK and CDR2 SYGVNS. J lost 5 bases, V lost 3 bases, and 2 bases had no gene match.

J is TRBJ2-1 and V is TRBV5-1; D is unclear. Germline-derived CDR1 and CDR2 are SGHRS and YFSETQ. The V and J ends lost 4 bases and 0 bases respectively, with 14 bases between them. This CDR3 has 16 residues. Written as DNA, the CDR3 is TGCGCCAGCAGCGTGGTACCCTCCAACTCCTACAATGAGCAGTTCTTC. Protein product: CASSVVPSNSYNEQFF.